This TCR beta chain is from a study of blood T cell repertoires in COVID-19. Study-level information: Samples came from the United States, Italy and Spain, spanning acute and convalescent COVID-19. Sources were T cells, B-cell-depleted T cells, or PBMCs; the material itself was cDNA or gDNA.

In the authors' methods: From reference gene primer amplification, estimates of nucleated cell counts were derived. Repertoires were generated with immunoSEQ multiplex PCR, while TCRdb's copy carries only in-frame clones and drops some. V and J calls and clone size are copied from that table; D and trimming were computed from the DNA. The table has more than 200,000 clones, 81% seen once. This clone has only one observation. The source of this sequence is an elderly woman with acute or convalescent COVID-19. The sequencing input was peripheral blood.

CDR3 nucleotides: TGTGCCAGCACCCCACAGGGGCCCTACGAGCAGTACTTC. It encodes CASTPQGPYEQYF. This chain links TRBV12-3 or TRBV12-4 with TRBJ2-7, with 7 bases fitting TRBD1. V was pared by 7 bases and J by 2 bases, with 5 bases of the junction left unmatched. This CDR3 contains 13 residues.